These 5 T cell receptor delta chains share one sample of origin, sequenced in a study of γδ T cells in repeated Plasmodium falciparum infection. Gammadelta T cells were flow-sorted from PBMC into Vgamma9/Vdelta2+ and Vdelta2-negative populations for bulk analysis. TCRdb reran clone calling via CATT on the multiplex PCR reads. The table shows about 48,000 delta-chain clones, with about 1.6% occurring only once. The sequencing input was gamma-delta T cells from blood. The receptors shown here come from a pool of human donors (malaria-infected and uninfected, not separated).

In this sample, this clone turned up a few times. A read error likely explains why the TCRdb protein, taken from a much larger clone, differs from this DNA's translation at residue 11; the protein shown is translated from the DNA. The gene calls are TRDV1 and TRDJ1; tentative D call: TRDD3 (5 bases). The CDR3 covers 16 residues. V was pared by 8 bases and J by 3 bases, with 22 bases between. Germline lookup yields CDR1 TSWWSYY and CDR2 QGS. The CDR3 reads CALIPPQYWRADKLIF. The CDR3 coding sequence is TGTGCTCTTATACCTCCCCAGTACTGGAGGGCCGATAAACTCATCTTT.

As to this clone: A far larger clone differs by one base, so this is likely a read error. The sample holds other DNA sequences that translate to the same CDR3. The rearrangement joins TRDV1 to TRDJ1; 10 nucleotides line up with TRDD3. With V trimmed by 6 bases and J by 3 bases, 10 bases remained unmatched. This CDR3 spans 16 amino acids. Germline CDR1 is TSWWSYY and CDR2 is QGS. CDR3 sequence: CALGPRGGYGPDKLIF. The CDR3 nucleotides are TGTGCTCTTGGCCCCCGAGGGGGATACGGGCCCGATAAACTCATCTTT.

This clone was counted between two and nine times. TCRdb's protein, taken from a much larger clone, differs from this DNA's translation at residue 21, likely owing to a read error; the protein displayed comes from the DNA. V gene TRDV1 combines with J gene TRDJ1; the D gene is possibly TRDD3 (7 bases). Germline V gives CDR1 TSWWSYY, CDR2 QGS. The CDR3 has 23 residues. The CDR3 DNA is TGTGCTCTTGGGGCCTGGCTTCCTCCCCGGGGGGGGATTGTTTCCCTCTTCGCCGACAAACCCATCTTT. Translating gives CALGAWLPPRGGIVSLFADKPIF.

As concerns this clone: A read error likely explains this, since a far larger clone differs by one base. This same CDR3 is encoded by further DNA sequences in the sample. This CDR3 is CALGDPSPFGRGYTDKLIF. The DNA for the CDR3 is TGTGCTCTTGGGGACCCAAGTCCTTTCGGGAGGGGGTACACCGATAAACTCATCTTT. V gene TRDV1 combines with J gene TRDJ1; D is perhaps TRDD3 (5 bases). TCRdb leaves out the J gene; it was filled in here by matching the DNA to germline. Trimming took off 3 bases at V and 0 bases at J, with 23 bases between the two ends. CDR3 length equals 19 residues. The germline V gene encodes CDR1 TSWWSYY and CDR2 QGS.

Only a few counts were recorded for this clone. A far larger clone is a single base away, which makes a read error likely. Different DNA sequences within this sample yield the same CDR3. The J segment was not called; the V segment is TRDV2; TRDD3, the table's D call, was not compared with the DNA. Looked up from germline, CDR1 is GEAIGNYY and CDR2 is EKD. The CDR3 contains 23 residues. Here the CDR3 reads CACDSEGDKREVLGSSRTDKLIF. In nucleotides, the CDR3 is TGTGCCTGTGACTCTGAGGGGGATAAAAGAGAGGTTTTGGGATCTAGTCGTACCGATAAGCTCATCTTT.